This TCR beta chain is from a study of cytomegalovirus exposure and HLA in healthy donors (dated 2017 in TCRdb). Regarding the study in general: According to an earlier analysis of 550 to 700 of the donors, roughly 180 million T cells yielded 117 million unique TCR beta sequences and approximately 280 Gb of sequence data. The study combined high-throughput TCR immunosequencing, statistical association of individual TCRs with disease status, and machine learning to predict cytomegalovirus infection status. Genome-wide SNP genotypes for about 65% of the 666 donors were used in a later genetic analysis, which treated that subset as a discovery cohort. Roughly 5 DR-DQ haplotypes were handled as single units for association and clustering, since linkage in the cohort was strong. Donor age, sex, ethnicity and CMV serostatus were compiled alongside the repertoire data. A later analysis re-examined previously published TCR beta repertoires from roughly 720 donors and added high-resolution HLA genotyping to investigate patterns of TCR occurrence. The number of donors typed differed by locus, with about 629-640 for A, B, C, DRB1 and DQB1, about 500 for DQA1, 600 to 610 for DPA1, and some 440 for DPB1. The study used immunosequencing to profile the T cell repertoires of several hundred subjects and linked those repertoires to cytomegalovirus serostatus. To decide whether each TCR beta V gene segment behaved as functional or pseudogenic, an earlier analysis of approximately 590 of the donors relied on high-throughput TCR beta sequencing. Class I and class II HLA loci were covered by the typing at four-digit resolution. All discovery cohort repertoires had been generated using a single sequencing platform. The aim of the study was to test whether cataloging public T cell receptors could identify signatures of past pathogen exposure. An early release that covered about 600 HLA-typed donors contained approximately 300 gigabases of sequencing data and 80 million or so unique TCR sequences. On average, around 200,000 unique TCR beta nucleotide sequences were sequenced per donor among 398 genotyped donors of the cohort, with 15% to 20% of those sequences being non-productive. Besides the first cohort of 550 to 750 subjects, a separate validation cohort made up of 120 different subjects was used. Rather than drawing on any new phenotypic data, the later analysis identified candidate immune exposures from TCR beta sequences and the way those sequences occurred across donors. The genetic ancestry cluster associated with self-reported Caucasian donors included roughly 84% of the roughly 380 genotyped donors.

Taken from the germline V gene, the CDR1 and CDR2 loops are SGDLS and YYNGEE. V and J are truncated by 0 bases and 0 bases respectively, leaving an intervening sequence of 15 bases. From the cysteine up to the phenylalanine, the CDR3 has a length of 18 residues. Solely the CDR3 DNA is kept, with 54 bases framed from the first base. Worth noting for this clone: What this receptor recognizes is not known. No qualities accompany the bases; no much larger clone lies one base away.

The cohort consisted of 600 to 750 healthy bone marrow donors. Cohort members were all nominally healthy when sampled, although unrecorded immune exposures were likely present. The donor tested CMV seropositive, placing the donor among the roughly 270 seropositive members of the cohort. A peripheral blood sample was provided by each donor, and peripheral blood mononuclear cells were used for TCR beta sequencing. Genomic DNA extraction from the blood cell samples was performed with the Qiagen DNeasy Blood Extraction Kit. The library was obtained by the immunoSEQ multiplex PCR assay. For the multiplex PCR, a mixture combining 60 forward primers for TCR Vbeta segments and 13 reverse primers for TCR Jbeta segments was used. Amplification of the CDR3 region of rearranged TCR beta genes was performed with a multiplex PCR assay on genomic DNA. Amplified TCR beta libraries were sequenced as 87-base-pair reads on the Illumina HiSeq System. In the source study's methods: A later analysis counted some 74 million unique TCR beta chains across the 666 repertoires, and roughly 11 million of these chains were shared by at least two donors. A nearest-neighbor algorithm error-corrected the raw reads and collapsed the reads into unique sequences, merging closely related sequences to remove PCR and sequencing errors. To assign V, D and J gene segments, CDR3 sequences were aligned to IMGT reference sequences. Each retained sequence needed at least a six-nucleotide match to both a V gene segment and a J gene segment. Rearrangements were classified as productive when the CDR3 lacked stop codons and remained in frame with V and J, and all other rearrangements were classified as non-productive. Following IMGT convention, CDR3 was defined as the stretch from the second conserved V-encoded cysteine to the conserved J-encoded phenylalanine. The earlier analysis of 500 to 750 of the donors excluded any sequence lacking an unambiguous match to a single V gene segment. An earlier analysis of several hundred of the donors called V segments functional above 56.7% productive rearrangements and segregating when the between-donor standard deviation exceeded 5%. A statistical classification framework was built to diagnose cytomegalovirus status from the catalog of TCR beta chain sequences. In a later analysis, TCR nucleotide sequences were compared against IMGT/GENE-DB human TR gene sequences so that V and J genes could be assigned. The TCRdist pipeline was used in a later analysis to assign CDR3 sequences and most-parsimonious VDJ recombination scenarios. In a later analysis, each TCR beta chain was defined by its CDR3 amino acid sequence together with its V-gene family, and reads lacking a unique V-gene family were excluded. To address suspected cross-contamination and a sequencing artifact, a later analysis removed some 620 highly shared, low-generation-probability nucleotide sequences. In a later analysis, a clonal expansion index for each public chain was calculated from normalized within-repertoire ranks of inferred template counts. In a later analysis, generation probabilities were computed using a VDJ recombination model fitted to out-of-frame rearrangements, and the results were checked against IGoR. In a later analysis, TCR-TCR, TCR-HLA and TCR-CMV co-occurrence was scored with hypergeometric tests, and a repertoire-size bias correction was applied to TCR pairs. In a later analysis, false discovery rates were estimated by permuting HLA or CMV assignments 20 times. In a later analysis, co-occurring TCRs were grouped using DBSCAN, with TCRdist sequence similarity added in when clustering inside HLA-allele-positive subsets. Repertoires with fewer than 30,000 or more than 120,000 public chains, plus five repertoires with anomalous nucleotide sharing, were excluded from co-occurrence clustering. As stored in TCRdb, this immuneACCESS dataset retains in-frame rearrangements with V and J assigned. A fraction of the clones does not appear; measured against another copy, unresolved V genes explain less than half of the discrepancy, and the remainder lacks a known reason. V, J and clone size were drawn from that table, and D and trimming were deduced from the DNA. The sample records 150,000 to 180,000 clones, approximately 80% of which are singletons. Jointly, the top ten make up around 5.6% of the sample.

Beyond this particular receptor, the publication reports: Some IMGT-functional V segments, including TRBV6-2 and TRBV6-3, could not be distinguished by the 87-base-pair reads and were therefore excluded. Assigning TCR associations to individual alleles was difficult when HLA alleles, especially DR and DQ, strongly co-occurred. In both the original and validation cohorts, the classifier was reported to diagnose cytomegalovirus status with high specificity and sensitivity. Three of the identified cytomegalovirus-associated TCR beta chains were confirmed in vitro to be specific for cytomegalovirus antigens. In a later analysis, several top co-occurrence clusters were reported to appear linked to parvovirus B19, influenza, CMV and Epstein-Barr virus. In a later analysis, 16,951 TCR beta sequences were associated with specific HLA alleles at a false discovery rate of 0.05. Across donors, most TCR sequences were observed very rarely, whereas some public TCRs were present in many individuals. A cluster of highly shared sequence variants was judged likely to be a technical artifact of the sequencing pipeline. Correlated functional status among segregating V segments might be attributable to linkage disequilibrium, but an unknown experimental factor could not be ruled out. According to a later analysis, most CMV-associated TCR beta chains appeared to be HLA-restricted, and the HLA associations seemed to be driven largely by CMV exposure. An association between a missense DCLRE1C variant and V-gene and J-gene trimming of TCR beta chains was found in a later genetic analysis and replicated in an independent cohort. The earlier analysis of approximately 560 of the donors excluded seventeen rarely observed V segments, including chromosome 9 orphons, because counts were too low. Because HLA typing was missing for some donors at each locus, association tests included only the typed subset. The authors suggested that the approach could potentially be generalized to other disease states and immunological phenotypes. An earlier analysis of 587 of the donors showed that most TCR beta V segments appeared in productive rearrangements either about 87% or about 30% of the time, which broadly matched IMGT annotations. In a later analysis, HLA-associated TCR beta chains showed more clonal expansion and lower generation probabilities than non-associated chains that were equally common. The cohort was sequenced for TCR beta chains only, and without alpha or paired-chain data the features that could be detected were limited. According to a later genetic analysis, donors in an Asian-associated ancestry cluster had fewer N-insertions in productive TCRs than the roughly 670-donor mean. A further reported finding was that TCR beta sequences accurately predicted the HLA-A and HLA-B alleles for most subjects in the first cohort. Roughly uniform sequencing depth across donors was assumed in presence/absence analyses, although this assumption may not hold. In a later analysis, the rate of TCR association differed among HLA loci, with DRB1 alleles having the most associated TCRs and HLA-C alleles having the fewest. The only immune exposure information available for the cohort was CMV serostatus. The study listed 164 TCR beta chains as associated with cytomegalovirus.

The sample consisted of PBMCs. This receptor was identified in a woman aged 40 to 55 in good health and CMV-seropositive. The V and J genes are TRBV9 and TRBJ2-2; no D gene is confidently identified. The CDR3 protein: CASSVATAGYTNTGELFF. At the DNA level, the sequence is TGTGCCAGCAGCGTAGCTACGGCAGGCTATACGAACACCGGGGAGCTGTTTTTT.